This T cell receptor beta chain was obtained from a study of CD8 T cells in ankylosing spondylitis. This clonotype was detected ten times or more. Its target is not known. Libraries for TCR beta were made by quantitative 5'-RACE with molecular barcodes. MiXCR was run by TCRdb on the 5' RACE reads, yielding one entry per CDR3 protein. The repertoire consists of fewer than 250,000 distinct CDR3 sequences, with 10% occurring once and the leading ten covering 2.6%. Study-wide results and caveats: It appeared that ankylosing spondylitis blood was characterized by a TCR beta motif of 8 or 9 highly homologous variants. Certain motif variants had earlier been reported in reactive arthritis synovial fluid and blood.

V shed 6 bases and J shed 2 bases, with 8 bases lying between them. There are 12 residues in the CDR3. The TCR sequence derives from a male donor with ankylosing spondylitis or in good health (not recorded which). The rearrangement uses TRBV12-3 or TRBV12-4 and TRBJ2-7, with D possibly TRBD2 on 5 matching bases. The sequenced sample consisted of blood, either unsorted or a sorted T cell fraction (not recorded which). Here the CDR3 DNA reads TGTGCCAGCAGCCTCGGGACCTACGAGCAGTACTTC. The encoded protein is CASSLGTYEQYF.